The rows below give T cell receptor beta chains drawn from one sample of a study of cytomegalovirus exposure and HLA in healthy donors. Using immunoSEQ multiplex PCR, the repertoire was profiled, and TCRdb retains in-frame clones only, with some absent. The repertoire holds just over 150,000 clones, about 88% seen once, with 1.5% to 2% in the top ten. The source material was PBMCs. The receptors derive from a woman between 18 and 29 years old in good health and CMV-seronegative. CDR3s include the opening cysteine and the closing phenylalanine or tryptophan. A D gene is named only where the DNA matches it firmly. A clone size is listed for some rows: how often the clone was seen (once, few, many), or a class if it is expanded.

clone_size,d_call,v_call,j_call,cdr3_nt,cdr3_aa
-,-,TRBV27,TRBJ2-1,TGTGCCAGCAGTTTCATTGAAGGACTACCGGGCTCGGTTGAGCAGTTCTTC,CASSFIEGLPGSVEQFF
-,-,TRBV5-3,TRBJ2-5,TGTGCCAGAAGCTCCGGTACTGTCCAAGAGACCCAGTACTTC,CARSSGTVQETQYF
-,-,TRBV27,TRBJ2-5,TGTGCCAGCATGGACAGACAAGAGACCCAGTACTTC,CASMDRQETQYF
once,TRBD2,TRBV4-1,TRBJ2-3,TGCGCCAGCAGCCAAGTGGGGCTAGCGGCAGATACGCAGTATTTT,CASSQVGLAADTQYF
-,-,TRBV6-1,TRBJ2-1,TGTGCCAGCAGCGTCGGGGATCACAATGAGCAGTTCTTC,CASSVGDHNEQFF
-,TRBD2,TRBV27,TRBJ2-3,TGTGCCAGCAGGGTACTAGCGGGAGGGACAGATACGCAGTATTTT,CASRVLAGGTDTQYF
once,TRBD1,TRBV5-1,TRBJ1-2,TGCGCCAGCAGCTTCCAGACAGGGGTGTCCACTAACTATGGCTACACCTTC,CASSFQTGVSTNYGYTF
-,-,TRBV18,TRBJ2-7,TGTGCCAGCTCACCAGGGGCAGAGCAGTACTTC,CASSPGAEQYF
-,-,TRBV30,TRBJ2-3,TGTGCCTGGAGTGTTATTGCAGATACGCAGTATTTT,CAWSVIADTQYF
-,TRBD2,TRBV15,TRBJ2-3,TGTGCCACCAGCAGAGAGGCGGGAGCTCCGGATACGCAGTATTTT,CATSREAGAPDTQYF
-,TRBD2,TRBV4-1,TRBJ2-1,TGCGCCAGCAGCCTTTTGGGACTAGCGGGGGCGAGCTCCTACAATGAGCAGTTCTTC,CASSLLGLAGASSYNEQFF